This T cell receptor (beta chain) was found in a study of regulatory T cells in long-lasting Graves disease (TCRdb year 2021). Regarding the research as a whole: Antithyroid drugs had been taken for less than 3 months by newly diagnosed Graves' disease patients. Patients with persistent Graves' disease were compared with patients with newly diagnosed Graves' disease using TCR sequencing and RNA sequencing of peripheral blood. A total of some 33 samples were covered by TCR sequencing, comprising approximately 13 persistent and 20 newly diagnosed Graves' disease patients. The study took place in China and was registered as a clinical trial.

Counted from cysteine to phenylalanine, this CDR3 has 15 amino acids. Left in the record is the CDR3 DNA by itself, 45 bases read in frame from the first base. Trimming removed 5 bases from V and 10 bases from J; the gene matches leave 11 bases unexplained. As encoded in the germline V gene, CDR1 is MDHEN while CDR2 is SYDVKM. The library was made by multiplex PCR. These reads were obtained on an Illumina HiSeq 4000. iRepertoire HTBI primers and Arm-PCR amplification of CDR3 regions were used to construct TCR beta libraries. Gel purification was performed on PCR products prior to sequencing. In the source study's methods: A total of roughly 65 TRBV and more than twelve TRBJ segments were identified across samples and were used for gene usage analysis of CDR3 amino acid clonotypes. COPE and FqMerger were used to merge the filtered high-quality paired reads into contigs. BLAST was used to align contigs to IMGT TRBV, TRBD and TRBJ reference genes, and CDR3 was defined according to IMGT. Any clonotype with a frequency above 0.1% was classified as a highly expanded clone. Shannon entropy was used to measure repertoire diversity, and the Gini coefficient was used to measure V-J evenness. A clonotype found in more than one individual was treated as public. TCRdb itself trimmed the public reads at Q25 with fastp, ran MiXCR and retained productive beta chains. Each CDR3 protein appears once, grouped with its most common genes and DNA. TCRdb, rather than the study authors, made the V and J calls. Across this sample there are a few hundred thousand distinct CDR3 sequences, with 16% seen only once. The leading ten clones occupy just under 30% of the sample.

Results and caveats for the whole study, not just this receptor: TRBV28, TRBJ1-2 and TRBJ2-5 were preferentially used in persistent disease, while TRBV20-1 and TRBJ2-1 were favored in newly diagnosed disease. The authors noted that the small sample size was a limitation that may lower accuracy. Peripheral blood alone was examined, since thyroid tissue, which constituted the primary lesion, could not be accessed. Persistent Graves' disease patients showed lower TCR Shannon entropy and fewer highly expanded clones than newly diagnosed patients, suggesting clonal expansion. Sequencing and analysis were limited to the TCR beta chain. More public clonotypes were shared among persistent patients (about 2,800) than among newly diagnosed patients (roughly 1,000).

Of note for this clonotype: No antigen is known for it. Base qualities are not provided; no much larger clone lies one nucleotide away.

The time point tag for this specimen amounts to: newly diagnosed GD, antithyroid drugs for less than 3 months. RNA was extracted from PBMCs in TRIzol for both TCR sequencing and RNA sequencing. Graves' disease was diagnosed according to American Thyroid Association guidelines. Patients were recruited from an endocrinology department in Xi'an, China. From each patient, 8 to 10 milliliters of peripheral blood was collected into an EDTA anticoagulant tube. PBMCs were isolated by Ficoll Paque Plus density gradient separation without further T cell sorting. An Agilent 2100 Bioanalyzer and agarose gel were used to check RNA quality, and a NanoDrop 2000 was used to measure RNA concentration. These same records also appear under a second study, on T cells in Graves' hyperthyroidism and ophthalmopathy. Per the second study: A patient counted as having stable Graves' hyperthyroidism if no progression to ophthalmopathy occurred over 18 months of follow-up. Hyperthyroidism patients were newly diagnosed, with disease duration under 2 months, and aged 18 to 65 years. The study excluded patients with uncontrolled infections, other autoimmune diseases, pregnancy or lactation. Diagnoses were established on the basis of clinical symptoms, serum thyroxine and TRAb, thyroid ultrasound, and orbital computed tomography. For the first round of RT-PCR on the TCR CDR3, the HTBI primer set was used together with the Qiagen OneStep RT-PCR kit. Blood samples also contained most of the expanded thyroid clonotypes (frequency above 0.001), which suggests that blood repertoires may reflect thyroid immune responses. Ophthalmopathy was separated from stable hyperthyroidism by a 13 V-J signature model, with about 86% sensitivity and 81% to 83% specificity obtained in cross-validation and 80%/75% obtained in testing. In validation, the model predicted progression to ophthalmopathy with 60% to 71% sensitivity and around 72% specificity, a median of roughly seven months before onset. To identify TCR V-J signatures that set the groups apart, the researchers used a discovery cohort of 100 patients, made up of under 45 with Graves' ophthalmopathy and 55 to 65 with stable Graves' hyperthyroidism. Whether ophthalmopathy could be predicted prospectively was tested in an independent validation cohort made up of roughly 19 hyperthyroidism patients plus 17 patients who later progressed to ophthalmopathy. The 75 to 100 discovery patients were divided at random into training and test sets in a 7:3 ratio. Thyroid tissue and blood T-cell repertoires from several Graves' hyperthyroidism patients were also compared in the study. Once sampling was done, hyperthyroidism patients were given methimazole at a starting dose of 30 mg daily, whereas ophthalmopathy patients were given high-dose intravenous methylprednisolone. Libraries were constructed in a second round of multiplex PCR, after which size selection and purification were performed. Sequencing of the libraries was done on an Illumina HiSeq2000 using paired-end 100 bp reads. Raw data were processed with SOAPnuke, discarding reads with adapters, uncalled bases, mean Phred below 15, or no exact constant-primer or identifier match. High-quality paired reads were merged using COPE v1.2.5, and each unique nucleotide sequence was defined as a clonotype. MiTCR v1.1 was used to align the clonotypes against IMGT TRBV, TRBD and TRBJ reference segments. Only V-J combinations with frequency above 0.0001, covering 99% to 99.2% of repertoires, were analysed. The TCS score was defined as the ratio of F50 (clonal expansion) to E x V (chaos), calculated using BLOSUM62-based TCRdist between CDR3 peptides within each V-J. Welch's t-statistics and random forest reduced around 550 V-J features to 10 to 15, which were used in a naive Bayes classifier (R e1071). Sample size was not statistically predetermined, and blinding of investigators to group allocation was not performed. TCR Vbeta CDR3 sequencing of 120 to 150 peripheral blood samples (over 40 ophthalmopathy, over 70 hyperthyroidism and roughly 17 progressor patients) is reported in the paper.

The sequenced sample was peripheral blood mononuclear cells (PBMCs), obtained at new diagnosis, from a patient treated with antithyroid drugs. The chain uses TRBV28 and TRBJ1-4; 9 of the junction bases match TRBD1. The sequence was collected from a man aged 40-50 years with Graves disease. Donor details come from another sample of the same person, matched by shared clones. This receptor carries the CDR3 CASSGDRDAAGKLFF. The DNA is as follows: TGTGCCAGCAGTGGGGACAGGGACGCAGCGGGAAAACTGTTTTTT.